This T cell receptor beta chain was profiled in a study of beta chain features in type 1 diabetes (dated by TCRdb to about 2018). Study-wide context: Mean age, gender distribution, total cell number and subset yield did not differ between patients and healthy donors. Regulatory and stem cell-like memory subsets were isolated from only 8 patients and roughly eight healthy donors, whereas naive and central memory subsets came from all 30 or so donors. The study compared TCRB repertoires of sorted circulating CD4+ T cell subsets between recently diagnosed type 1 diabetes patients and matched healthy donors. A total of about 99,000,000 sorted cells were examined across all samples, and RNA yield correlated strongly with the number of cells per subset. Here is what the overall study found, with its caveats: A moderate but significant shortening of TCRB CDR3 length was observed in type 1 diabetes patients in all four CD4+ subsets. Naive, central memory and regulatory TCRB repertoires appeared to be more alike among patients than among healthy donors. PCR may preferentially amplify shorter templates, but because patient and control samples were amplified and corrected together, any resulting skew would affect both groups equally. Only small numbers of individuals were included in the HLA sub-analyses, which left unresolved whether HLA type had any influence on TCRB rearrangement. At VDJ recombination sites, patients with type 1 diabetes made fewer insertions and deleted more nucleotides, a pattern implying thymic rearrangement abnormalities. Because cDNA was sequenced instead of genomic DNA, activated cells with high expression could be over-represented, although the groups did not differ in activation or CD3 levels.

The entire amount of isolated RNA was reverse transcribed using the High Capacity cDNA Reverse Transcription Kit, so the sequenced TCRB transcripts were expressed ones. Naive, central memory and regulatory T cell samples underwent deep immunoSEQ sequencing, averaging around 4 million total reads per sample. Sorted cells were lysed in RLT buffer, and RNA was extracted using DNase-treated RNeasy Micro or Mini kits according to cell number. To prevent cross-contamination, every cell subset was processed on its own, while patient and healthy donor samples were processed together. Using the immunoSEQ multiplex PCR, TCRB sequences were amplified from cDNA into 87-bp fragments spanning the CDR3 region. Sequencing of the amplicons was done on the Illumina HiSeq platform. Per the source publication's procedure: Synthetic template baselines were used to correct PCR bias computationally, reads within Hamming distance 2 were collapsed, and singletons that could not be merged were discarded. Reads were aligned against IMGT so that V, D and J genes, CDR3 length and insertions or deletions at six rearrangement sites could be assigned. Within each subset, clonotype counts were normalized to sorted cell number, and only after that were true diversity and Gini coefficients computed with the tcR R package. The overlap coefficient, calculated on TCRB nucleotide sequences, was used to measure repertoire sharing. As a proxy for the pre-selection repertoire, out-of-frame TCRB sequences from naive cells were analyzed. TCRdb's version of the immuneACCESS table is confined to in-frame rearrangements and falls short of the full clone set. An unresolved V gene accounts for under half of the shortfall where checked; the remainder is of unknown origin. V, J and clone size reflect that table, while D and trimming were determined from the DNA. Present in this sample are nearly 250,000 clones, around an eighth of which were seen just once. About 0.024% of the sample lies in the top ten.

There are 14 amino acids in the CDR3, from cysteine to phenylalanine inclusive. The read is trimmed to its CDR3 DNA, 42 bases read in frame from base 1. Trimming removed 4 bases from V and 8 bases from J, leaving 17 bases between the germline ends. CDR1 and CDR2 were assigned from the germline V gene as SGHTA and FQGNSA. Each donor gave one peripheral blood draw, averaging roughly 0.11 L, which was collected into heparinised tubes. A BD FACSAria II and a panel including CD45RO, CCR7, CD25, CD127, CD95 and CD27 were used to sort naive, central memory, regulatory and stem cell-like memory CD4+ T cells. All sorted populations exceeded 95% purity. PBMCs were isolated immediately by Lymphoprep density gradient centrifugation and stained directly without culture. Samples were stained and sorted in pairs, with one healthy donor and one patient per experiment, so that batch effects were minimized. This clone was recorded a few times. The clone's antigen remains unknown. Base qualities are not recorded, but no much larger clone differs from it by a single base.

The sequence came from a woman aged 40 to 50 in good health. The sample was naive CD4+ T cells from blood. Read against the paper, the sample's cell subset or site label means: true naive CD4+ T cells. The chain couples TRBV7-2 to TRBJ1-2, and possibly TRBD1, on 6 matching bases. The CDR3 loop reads CASSSRPGAAGYTF. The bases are TGTGCCAGCAGCTCCCGGCCAGGGGCGGCGGGCTACACCTTC. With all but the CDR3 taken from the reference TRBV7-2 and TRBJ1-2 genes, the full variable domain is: GAGVSQSPSNKVTEKGKDVELRCDPISGHTALYWYRQSLGQGLEFLIYFQGNSAPDKSGLPSDRFSAERTGGSVSTLTIQRTQQEDSAVYLCASSSRPGAAGYTFGSGTRLTVV.